This T cell receptor (beta chain) was identified during a study of beta chain features in type 1 diabetes. Of the isolated RNA, all was reverse transcribed, and so the sequenced material was expressed TCRB transcripts. Sequencing used immunoSEQ multiplex PCR; TCRdb keeps in-frame clones, though not all of them. Of about 620,000 clones in the sample, around 16% were seen once. The CDR3 covers 11 residues. CDR1 is DFQATT, CDR2 SNEGSKA, per germline (reference sequence). V lost 8 bases to trimming and J lost 6 bases, with 13 bases between them. The authors sorted CD4+ naive, central memory, regulatory and stem cell-like memory cells via CD45RO/CCR7/CD25/CD127/CD95/CD27.

The receptor's source is a man aged 18 to 29 in good health. This sequence joins TRBV20-1 and TRBJ1-2; D perhaps matches TRBD1 (6 bases). The sequenced material came from naive CD4+ T cells from blood. DNA of the CDR3: TGCAGTAGGCACAGGGAGGATGGCTACACCTTC. Protein: CSRHREDGYTF.